Sequencing of this T cell receptor beta chain was carried out in a study of blood T cell repertoires in COVID-19. Clones were read by immunoSEQ multiplex PCR, and TCRdb kept only the in-frame ones, dropping some. This table holds about 210,000 clones, 80% found once. This clone showed up just a few times. The germline gives CDR1 MDHEN, CDR2 SYDVKM. The CDR3 runs 16 residues. Between the trimmed V and J ends, which lost 6 bases and 4 bases, there was a span of 19 bases. The chain links TRBV28 to TRBJ1-5; a weak D match, TRBD1 (5 bases). The clonotype originates from a human donor in a cohort sampled during active COVID-19. Sequenced input: peripheral blood. The CDR3 DNA reads TGTGCCAGCAGCACTCCCCGGCAGGGAGGGAATCAGCCCCAGCATTTT. The encoded protein is CASSTPRQGGNQPQHF.